A selection of T cell receptor beta chains follows, all from one sample in a study of blood T cell repertoires in COVID-19. The method was immunoSEQ multiplex PCR; TCRdb's version includes in-frame clones alone and lacks a portion of them. Altogether about 380,000 clones are present, 81% being singletons, with the ten largest covering around 1%. Sequencing input: peripheral blood. The receptors shown here come from a human donor with acute or convalescent COVID-19. The donor label of this sample is uncertain. Each CDR3 is given with its conserved first and last residue. D genes are given only for firm matches. Rows give clone size only sometimes, using once, few, many, or a class for an expanded clone.

TRBV30	TRBJ1-1	-	-	CAWSKGRIQNTEAFF	TGTGCCTGGAGTAAGGGGCGCATACAGAACACTGAAGCTTTCTTT
TRBV5-1	TRBJ2-2	-	TRBD1	CASSPASGTGASGELFF	TGCGCCAGCAGCCCAGCCTCCGGGACAGGGGCTTCGGGGGAGCTGTTTTTT
TRBV5-4	TRBJ1-1	-	TRBD1	CASSSATGGPNTEAFF	TGTGCCAGCAGCTCGGCCACAGGGGGCCCGAACACTGAAGCTTTCTTT
TRBV5-1	TRBJ2-2	-	TRBD1	CASSLRDRGLSTANTGELFF	TGCGCCAGCAGCTTGAGGGACAGGGGGCTCTCAACCGCGAACACCGGGGAGCTGTTTTTT
TRBV25-1	TRBJ2-5	once	-	CASGLSGSAETQYF	TGTGCCAGTGGACTATCCGGTTCGGCAGAGACCCAGTACTTC
TRBV5-1	TRBJ1-4	-	-	CASSPGGEKLFF	TGCGCCAGCAGTCCCGGGGGTGAAAAACTGTTTTTT
TRBV6-6	TRBJ2-6	-	TRBD1	CASSRGTGGGANVLTF	TGTGCCAGCAGCCGAGGGACAGGGGGTGGGGCCAACGTCCTGACTTTC
TRBV11-3	TRBJ2-5	-	TRBD1	CASSPGQGAWQETQYF	TGTGCCAGCAGCCCTGGACAGGGGGCTTGGCAAGAGACCCAGTACTTC
TRBV30	TRBJ1-2	-	TRBD1	CAWSVGTGFYGYTF	TGTGCCTGGAGTGTGGGGACAGGGTTCTATGGCTACACCTTC
TRBV2	TRBJ1-4	-	-	CASRSHGARNEKLFF	TGTGCCAGCAGGTCCCATGGGGCGAGGAATGAAAAACTGTTTTTT
TRBV5-4	TRBJ2-2	-	-	CASSPRFPGSGELFF	TGTGCCAGCAGCCCCAGGTTCCCGGGGAGCGGGGAGCTGTTTTTT
TRBV5-4	TRBJ1-2	-	-	CASSLPKGPQGRGYTF	TGTGCCAGCAGCTTACCGAAGGGGCCCCAGGGGAGAGGCTACACCTTC
TRBV14	TRBJ1-6	-	-	CASSLSGQYNSPLHF	TGTGCCAGCAGCCTCTCTGGACAGTATAATTCACCCCTCCACTTT
TRBV11-2	TRBJ2-3	-	TRBD2	CASSLSGGGAVRTDTQYF	TGTGCCAGCAGCTTATCTGGCGGGGGGGCAGTTAGGACAGATACGCAGTATTTT
TRBV19	TRBJ2-1	-	-	CASSPTVWSYNEQFF	TGTGCCAGTAGTCCAACGGTCTGGTCCTACAATGAGCAGTTCTTC
TRBV7-9	TRBJ1-6	-	-	CASSLTRSSYNSPLHF	TGTGCCAGCAGTTTGACCCGGAGCTCCTATAATTCACCCCTCCACTTT
TRBV20-1	TRBJ1-1	few	-	CSARNREEAFF	TGCAGTGCTAGAAACCGGGAGGAAGCTTTCTTT
TRBV4-1	TRBJ1-1	-	-	CASSLVGGADTEAFF	TGCGCCAGCAGCCTGGTGGGAGGGGCGGACACTGAAGCTTTCTTT
TRBV6-5	TRBJ1-5	-	-	CASRDGSAQPQHF	TGTGCCAGCAGGGATGGTAGCGCTCAGCCCCAGCATTTT
TRBV5-1	TRBJ1-1	-	TRBD1	CASSLGTGVEAFF	TGCGCCAGCAGCTTGGGGACAGGTGTCGAAGCTTTCTTT
TRBV30	TRBJ2-1	-	-	CAWSLRLLEQFF	TGTGCCTGGAGTCTCAGGTTACTTGAGCAGTTCTTC
TRBV4-2	TRBJ2-1	-	TRBD2	CASSQELTSGGGKAREQFF	TGTGCCAGCAGCCAAGAGTTAACTAGCGGAGGGGGTAAGGCTAGAGAGCAGTTCTTC
TRBV18	TRBJ2-1	once	TRBD2	CASSGLAGPYNEQFF	TGTGCCAGCTCCGGACTAGCGGGACCCTACAATGAGCAGTTCTTC
TRBV7-8	TRBJ1-2	-	TRBD1	CASSLERRGPGYGYTF	TGTGCCAGCAGCTTAGAACGTAGGGGGCCGGGCTATGGCTACACCTTC
TRBV11-2	TRBJ2-2	-	-	CASSRNRVTGELFF	TGTGCCAGCAGCCGAAACAGGGTAACCGGGGAGCTGTTTTTT
TRBV18	TRBJ2-6	once	-	CASSPTGGAGANVLTF	TGTGCCAGCTCCCCCACGGGGGGCGCTGGGGCCAACGTCCTGACTTTC
TRBV29-1	TRBJ1-2	-	TRBD1	CSVSQGAGGYTF	TGCAGCGTGTCCCAGGGGGCGGGAGGCTACACCTTC
TRBV6-6	TRBJ1-1	few	TRBD1	CASSSLRGQAFF	TGTGCCAGCAGTTCCCTAAGGGGGCAGGCTTTCTTT
TRBV7-8	TRBJ1-5	few	-	CASSPGGGGQPQHF	TGTGCCAGCAGCCCCGGGGGGGGAGGGCAGCCCCAGCATTTT
TRBV27	TRBJ2-7	few	TRBD1	CASSLSITGADGEQYF	TGTGCCAGCAGTTTATCGATCACAGGGGCCGATGGGGAGCAGTACTTC
TRBV5-6	TRBJ1-2	few	TRBD1	CASSFGTGGAGGYTF	TGTGCCAGCAGCTTCGGGACAGGGGGCGCCGGTGGCTACACCTTC
TRBV30	TRBJ2-3	-	TRBD2	CAWSVGGSSDTQYF	TGTGCCTGGAGTGTAGGCGGGAGCTCAGATACGCAGTATTTT
TRBV9	TRBJ2-1	-	-	CASSPSGLPGNEQFF	TGTGCCAGCAGCCCTTCGGGACTGCCAGGGAATGAGCAGTTCTTC
TRBV29-1	TRBJ2-1	-	-	CSVAGGRSYNEQFF	TGCAGCGTTGCGGGGGGCCGATCCTACAATGAGCAGTTCTTC
TRBV29-1	TRBJ1-2	-	-	CSVVGEDYGYTF	TGCAGCGTTGTAGGAGAGGACTATGGCTACACCTTC
TRBV6-2/TRBV6-3	TRBJ1-5	few	-	CASSFSGRHQPQHF	TGTGCCAGCAGTTTTTCGGGTAGGCATCAGCCCCAGCATTTT
TRBV5-6	TRBJ1-1	-	-	CASSLGEGWTEAFF	TGTGCCAGCAGCTTGGGGGAGGGCTGGACTGAAGCTTTCTTT
TRBV23-1	TRBJ2-2	-	TRBD1	CASSLGDRDPGELFF	TGCGCCAGCAGTCTGGGGGACAGGGACCCCGGGGAGCTGTTTTTT
TRBV3-1/TRBV3-2	TRBJ1-6	once	-	CASSPRPGNSPLHF	TGTGCCAGCAGCCCTCGCCCAGGTAATTCACCCCTCCACTTT
TRBV11-2	TRBJ2-3	-	TRBD1	CASSRTDRVTDTQYF	TGTGCCAGCAGCCGTACAGACAGGGTTACAGATACGCAGTATTTT
TRBV28	TRBJ1-3	-	-	CASSPGTRSSGNTIYF	TGTGCCAGCAGCCCCGGGACTAGAAGCTCTGGAAACACCATATATTTT
TRBV14	TRBJ2-2	-	-	CASKVARAPGELFF	TGTGCCAGCAAGGTTGCCAGGGCCCCCGGGGAGCTGTTTTTT
TRBV5-6	TRBJ1-2	-	-	CASSLGTAYGYTF	TGTGCCAGCAGCTTGGGGACAGCCTATGGCTACACCTTC
TRBV5-5	TRBJ1-5	-	-	CASSLVGTSLVEPQHF	TGTGCCAGCAGCTTGGTCGGGACAAGCTTAGTGGAGCCCCAGCATTTT
TRBV6-6	TRBJ1-1	few	-	CASRGGVEAFF	TGTGCCAGCCGGGGGGGTGTTGAAGCTTTCTTT
TRBV10-2	TRBJ1-1	-	-	CASREQLNTEAFF	TGCGCTTCGAGGGAGCAGTTGAACACTGAAGCTTTCTTT
TRBV19	TRBJ1-2	-	-	CASSTEGRSGYTF	TGTGCCAGTAGTACCGAGGGGAGGTCGGGCTACACCTTC
TRBV2	TRBJ1-5	few	TRBD1	CASSRGQGVYNQPQHF	TGTGCCAGCAGTCGGGGACAGGGAGTTTACAATCAGCCCCAGCATTTT
TRBV6-5	TRBJ1-6	-	-	CASSPGQHNSPLHF	TGTGCCAGCAGTCCAGGACAGCATAATTCACCCCTCCACTTT
TRBV5-6	TRBJ2-1	once	TRBD1	CASSLVGQGNNEQFF	TGTGCCAGCAGCTTGGTTGGACAGGGAAACAATGAGCAGTTCTTC
TRBV11-2	TRBJ2-7	-	-	CASSPAAYEQYF	TGTGCCAGCAGCCCCGCAGCCTACGAGCAGTACTTC
TRBV4-1	TRBJ1-4	-	TRBD1	CASSRDGDRLQKLFF	TGCGCCAGCAGCCGCGACGGGGACAGGTTGCAAAAACTGTTTTTT
TRBV18	TRBJ1-5	-	-	CASSPSGAGVNQPQHF	TGTGCCAGCTCACCAAGCGGGGCAGGAGTTAATCAGCCCCAGCATTTT
TRBV28	TRBJ1-3	-	-	CASSPLVGARGNTIYF	TGTGCCAGCAGTCCCTTAGTTGGGGCAAGGGGAAACACCATATATTTT
TRBV19	TRBJ2-2	-	-	CASSIGGQTGELFF	TGTGCCAGTAGTATAGGTGGGCAGACCGGGGAGCTGTTTTTT
TRBV3-1/TRBV3-2	TRBJ1-2	-	-	CASSQELGQDGYTF	TGTGCCAGCAGCCAAGAACTGGGGCAGGATGGCTACACCTTC
TRBV19	TRBJ2-5	-	-	CASRNVDSGKETQYF	TGTGCCAGTAGGAATGTGGATAGCGGAAAAGAGACCCAGTACTTC
TRBV7-6	TRBJ1-4	-	-	CASSYGGRATNEKLFF	TGTGCCAGCAGCTACGGCGGGAGAGCAACTAATGAAAAACTGTTTTTT
TRBV9	TRBJ1-4	-	TRBD1	CASSPGTGEVANEKLFF	TGTGCCAGCAGCCCCGGGACAGGGGAGGTTGCTAATGAAAAACTGTTTTTT
TRBV27	TRBJ1-5	few	TRBD1	CASSVDRGLNQPQHF	TGTGCCAGCAGTGTCGACAGGGGACTCAATCAGCCCCAGCATTTT